This entry is about one TCR beta chain. The target antigen is unknown. These data come from a study of cytomegalovirus exposure and HLA in healthy donors. Findings of the study overall: What a later analysis showed was that several of the most significant clusters appeared linked to common viral pathogens. Researchers reported from a later analysis that most CMV-associated TCR beta chains appeared HLA-restricted. Follow-up analysis found HLA locus-dependent TCR association rates, highest for DRB1 and lowest for HLA-C. Per a later analysis, about 17,000 TCR beta sequences showed association with HLA alleles at 0.05 false discovery rate.

Germline V gene data show CDR1 as SGHNT and CDR2 as YENEEA. The CDR3 spans 17 residues. V was shortened by 5 bases and J by 2 bases, with 19 bases between the two germline ends. 60 Vbeta and 13 Jbeta primers were used in PCR. TCRdb keeps only in-frame clones here, not all; method: immunoSEQ multiplex PCR. The repertoire includes approximately 160,000 clones, roughly three quarters of them detected once, and 4.7% sits in the top ten. The chain is built from TRBV11-3 and TRBJ2-1, with D unclear. The origin of this receptor is a man aged 18 to 30 in good health and CMV-seropositive. The sequencing input was PBMCs. The DNA for the CDR3 is TGTGCCAGCAGCCCAGATGGCCGGTCTAGTGCCTACAATGAGCAGTTCTTC. Protein sequence: CASSPDGRSSAYNEQFF.